This T cell receptor (beta chain) appears in the sequencing data of a study of blood T cell repertoires in COVID-19. Original processing notes: Amplifying reference gene primers gave estimates of nucleated cell counts. Some clones are missing from TCRdb's copy, which holds only in-frame ones; the method was immunoSEQ multiplex PCR. That table furnishes V, J and clone size, whereas the DNA furnished D and trimming. The table lists around 64,000 clones, 82% of them singletons. The germline V and J ends were trimmed by 2 bases and 0 bases, with 11 bases remaining between them. Germline loops: CDR1 SGHRS, CDR2 YFSETQ. The CDR3 is made up of 15 amino acids.

The chain carries TRBV5-1 and TRBJ1-1, with TRBD1 as a possible D gene (6 bases). Sequenced input: peripheral blood. The receptor was derived from a human donor in a cohort sampled during active COVID-19. The DNA of the CDR3 is TGCGCCAGCAGCTTAGTGGGGGCGATGAACACTGAAGCTTTCTTT. This encodes CASSLVGAMNTEAFF.